Below are 14 T cell receptor beta chains sequenced from a single sample in a study of T cell changes during pregnancy in multiple sclerosis. Data came from immunoSEQ multiplex PCR; TCRdb stores just in-frame clones and leaves some out. The table includes 70,000 to 80,000 clones, roughly 92% detected once. Here the sequenced sample was peripheral blood, taken after pregnancy. These receptors were collected from a female donor in good health, enrolled as a control in a pregnancy study.

The chain joins TRBV28 to TRBJ1-4; 7 nucleotides line up with TRBD1. The CDR3 runs 13 residues. Trimming cost V 5 bases and J 14 bases; bases outside gene matches: 11. Germline-derived CDR1 and CDR2 are MDHEN and SYDVKM. CDR3 nucleotide sequence: TGTGCCAGCAGTCTGCCCCCGGGACAGAGGCTGTTTTTT. Residues: CASSLPPGQRLFF.

J is TRBJ1-4 and V is TRBV6-6; 8 bases align to TRBD1. V shed 7 bases, J shed 2 bases, and the junction held 9 bases outside the gene matches. This CDR3 has 16 residues. Germline-derived CDR1 and CDR2 are MNHNY and SVGAGI (reference sequence). The CDR3 reads CASNLQGDWTNEKLFF. The CDR3 coding sequence is TGTGCCAGCAACTTACAGGGGGATTGGACTAATGAAAAACTGTTTTTT.

This chain connects TRBV6-5 to TRBJ1-1, with 8 bases identical to TRBD1. V was pared by 7 bases and J by 0 bases, with 7 bases of the junction left unmatched. The V gene's germline CDR1 is MNHEY and CDR2 SVGAGI. This CDR3 contains 15 residues. This chain's CDR3 is CASNLNRGMNTEAFF. The DNA of the CDR3 is TGTGCCAGCAACCTAAACAGGGGGATGAACACTGAAGCTTTCTTT.

The chain has TRBV7-8 and TRBJ1-2; 8 nucleotides match TRBD1. V gave up 3 bases and J gave up 6 bases; unmatched junction bases: 6. The CDR3 extends over 14 amino acids. Germline V gene sequence: CDR1 SGHVS, CDR2 FQNEAQ. The CDR3 here is CASSFNQGANGYTF. DNA for the CDR3: TGTGCCAGCAGCTTCAACCAGGGGGCAAATGGCTACACCTTC.

This rearrangement joins TRBV6-1 to TRBJ2-1; 13 nucleotides align to TRBD2. The CDR3 runs to 15 residues. Germline V CDR1 and CDR2: MNHNS, SASEGT. V shed 8 bases and J 10 bases; nucleotides not matched to a gene: 11. The CDR3 protein is CASGELAGGPREQFF. CDR3 DNA sequence: TGTGCCAGCGGAGAACTAGCGGGGGGGCCGCGGGAGCAGTTCTTC.

V usage is TRBV12-5 and J usage is TRBJ2-1, with 14 bases matching TRBD2. The ends lost 1 base at V and 0 bases at J; junction bases unmatched: 2. Germline CDR1 is LGHNT and CDR2 is FRNRAP. The CDR3 extends over 18 amino acids. CDR3 in DNA: TGTGCTAGTGGTTTGGGACTAGCGGGGGGGAGCTCCTACAATGAGCAGTTCTTC. As protein: CASGLGLAGGSSYNEQFF.

V usage is TRBV19 and J usage is TRBJ2-2; 9 bases map to TRBD2. The V and J ends lost 6 bases and 6 bases, in that order; junction bases with no gene match: 8. The CDR3 spans 15 residues. From germline, CDR1 is LNHDA and CDR2 SQIVND (reference sequence). The CDR3 region is CASSSIAGAAGELFF. For the CDR3, the DNA is TGTGCCAGTAGCTCCATAGCGGGAGCGGCCGGGGAGCTGTTTTTT.

The V gene is TRBV28, the J gene TRBJ2-2, with 9 bases aligning to TRBD2. V was clipped by 5 bases and J by 6 bases; unmatched bases: 10. Germline CDR1 and CDR2: MDHEN and SYDVKM. The CDR3 is 16 amino acids. CDR3 in DNA: TGTGCCAGCAGTCCCGCGGGCGGGAGGGCCTCCGGGGAGCTGTTTTTT. It translates to CASSPAGGRASGELFF.

This clone has only one observation. V usage is TRBV7-9 and J usage is TRBJ1-4; TRBD1 aligns across 7 bases. This CDR3 is built from 14 residues. Trimming cost V 5 bases and J 7 bases; bases outside gene matches: 7. In germline, CDR1 is SEHNR, CDR2 FQNEAQ (reference sequence). The CDR3 here is CASSRTGAVEKLFF. CDR3 nucleotide sequence: TGTGCCAGCAGCCGAACAGGGGCCGTTGAAAAACTGTTTTTT.

The chain uses TRBV29-1 and TRBJ1-4; tentative D call: TRBD1 (6 bases). The length of the CDR3 is 13 residues. With 7 bases removed from V and 7 bases from J, the gap between germline ends came to 16 bases. Germline values: CDR1 SQVTM, CDR2 ANQGSEA. CDR3 amino acids: CSATVGGGEKLFF. The CDR3, as DNA: TGCAGCGCCACGGTGGGAGGGGGTGAAAAACTGTTTTTT. The full variable domain, completed using reference TRBV29-1 and TRBJ1-4, is SAVISQKPSRDICQRGTSLTIQCQVDSQVTMMFWYRQQPGQSLTLIATANQGSEATYESGFVIDKFPISRPNLTFSTLTVSNMSPEDSSIYLCSATVGGGEKLFFGSGTQLSVL.

This rearrangement joins TRBV4-1 to TRBJ1-2, with D perhaps TRBD1 (6 bases). Germline assignment: CDR1 MGHRA and CDR2 YSYEKL. The V end was cut by 6 bases, the J end by 7 bases, with 18 bases between. CDR3 size: 14 residues. The CDR3 nucleotides are TGCGCCAGCAGTCTCTCCGGGGGGGCTGGTGGCTACACCTTC. It codes for CASSLSGGAGGYTF.

The J gene is TRBJ2-2, the V gene TRBV18, with 8 positions matching TRBD1. This CDR3 has 15 amino acids. V shed 2 bases and J 3 bases; nucleotides not matched to a gene: 2. CDR1 and CDR2 from the germline V gene are KGHSH and LQKENI. CDR3 amino acids: CASSPNRGDTGELFF. The CDR3 nucleotides are TGTGCCAGCTCACCAAACAGGGGGGACACCGGGGAGCTGTTTTTT.

The genes are TRBV7-2 and TRBJ1-5; D may be TRBD1 (6 bases). This CDR3 has 15 residues. Trimming took 5 bases from V and 1 from J, leaving 12 bases between them. Germline CDR1 is SGHTA and CDR2 is FQGNSA. The CDR3 bases are TGTGCCAGCAGCCCACAGACAGGAAGCAATCAGCCCCAGCATTTT. This sequence encodes CASSPQTGSNQPQHF.

The J gene is TRBJ2-1, the V gene TRBV28; possible D gene TRBD2, 6 bases. V lost 4 bases, J lost 9 bases, and 22 bases lay in between. Germline-derived CDR1 and CDR2 are MDHEN and SYDVKM. The CDR3 loop spans 16 amino acids. The CDR3 here is CASSYTLGGIFGEQFF. The DNA for the CDR3 is TGTGCCAGCAGTTATACCTTGGGGGGAATTTTCGGTGAGCAGTTCTTC.